These 20 T cell receptor beta chains originate from one sample sequenced in a study of immune evolution from preneoplasia to lung adenocarcinoma. TCRdb's table, derived via immunoSEQ multiplex PCR, lists solely in-frame clones and lacks some. The table includes approximately 8,800 clones, approximately 80% detected once. Sequencing was carried out using FFPE lung adenocarcinoma in situ tissue. The source is a person aged 65-85 years with lung adenocarcinoma.

The V call is TRBV10-1, the J call TRBJ2-1; a weak D match, TRBD2 (6 bases). V lost 2 bases and J 9 bases, leaving 14 bases between the germline ends. CDR3 length equals 14 residues. The germline V gene encodes CDR1 WNHNN and CDR2 SYGVQD (reference sequence). CDR3 bases: TGCGCCAGCAGTGAGGTGGCGGGGTCGGGTGAGCAGTTCTTC. Its translation: CASSEVAGSGEQFF.

V and J are TRBV5-1 and TRBJ1-4; the D gene is possibly TRBD1 (5 bases). The CDR3 is 15 residues long. V was pared by 6 bases and J by 7 bases, with 19 bases between. CDR1 and CDR2 (germline): SGHRS, YFSETQ. In DNA form, the CDR3 reads TGCGCCAGCAACGTCGGGGCAGGGTTAAGTGAAAAACTGTTTTTT. Translating gives CASNVGAGLSEKLFF.

The gene calls are TRBV6-6 and TRBJ2-3; D is ambiguous. The germline V gene has CDR1 MNHNY and CDR2 SVGAGI (reference sequence). This CDR3 contains 13 residues. Trimming removed 0 bases at V and 4 bases at J, with 5 bases between. The CDR3: CASSYSVSDTQYF. In nucleotides, the CDR3 is TGTGCCAGCAGTTACTCGGTTTCAGATACGCAGTATTTT.

This rearrangement joins TRBV28 to TRBJ1-2; weak D call: TRBD1 (5 bases). Germline CDR1 is MDHEN and CDR2 is SYDVKM. Trimming cost V 8 bases and J 7 bases, with 11 bases left between them. The CDR3 sequence is 11 residues long. CDR3 residues: CASGTLVGYTF. CDR3 in DNA: TGTGCCAGCGGGACGCTGGTTGGCTACACCTTC.

The chain couples TRBV7-3 to TRBJ2-7, with 7 bases fitting TRBD1. CDR1 is SGHTA, CDR2 FQGTGA, per germline. The CDR3 covers 15 residues. Trimming removed 0 bases from V and 6 bases from J; junction bases left unmatched: 8. The CDR3 loop reads CASSLTRTGSGEQYF. In DNA form, the CDR3 reads TGTGCCAGCAGCTTAACTAGGACAGGATCGGGCGAGCAGTACTTC.

The chain has TRBV4-1 and TRBJ1-1; D is ambiguous. The germline V gene has CDR1 MGHRA and CDR2 YSYEKL. This CDR3 is built from 11 residues. V was trimmed by 6 bases and J by 3 bases, leaving 5 bases between them. In nucleotides, the CDR3 is TGCGCCAGCAGGCGGGACACTGAAGCTTTCTTT. Translation: CASRRDTEAFF.

This clone is medium-sized (0.01 to 0.1%) in the sample. The chain is built from TRBV10-3 and TRBJ1-1; 9 positions agree with TRBD1. The CDR3 has 15 residues. The V segment lost 6 bases and the J segment 0 bases; nucleotides outside the gene matches: 5. Germline loops: CDR1 ENHRY, CDR2 SYGVKD. DNA for the CDR3: TGTGCCATCAGGGGACAGGGACGTGTGAACACTGAAGCTTTCTTT. It yields the protein CAIRGQGRVNTEAFF.

This chain links TRBV11-2 with TRBJ2-5; D gene uncertain. V was trimmed by 7 bases and J by 4 bases, leaving 7 bases between them. Looked up from germline, CDR1 is SGHAT and CDR2 is FQNNGV. The CDR3 runs to 11 residues. In DNA, the CDR3 is TGTGCCAGCAACTCGGGAGAGACCCAGTACTTC. Protein sequence: CASNSGETQYF.

The CDR3 coding sequence is TGTGCCAGTAGTACCCCCCGACTAGCGGGGAGGTACAATGAGCAGTTCTTC. As protein: CASSTPRLAGRYNEQFF. The chain combines TRBV19 with TRBJ2-1; 11 nucleotides agree with TRBD2. CDR3 length: 17 amino acids. Germline V CDR1 and CDR2: LNHDA, SQIVND (reference sequence). Unmatched junction bases numbered 9, after V lost 4 bases and J lost 4 bases. Complete variable domain (other parts from reference TRBV19 and TRBJ2-1): DGGITQSPKYLFRKEGQNVTLSCEQNLNHDAMYWYRQDPGQGLRLIYYSQIVNDFQKGDIAEGYSVSREKKESFPLTVTSAQKNPTAFYLCASSTPRLAGRYNEQFFGPGTRLTVL.

The J gene is TRBJ2-5, the V gene TRBV10-3; 8 bases are a match to TRBD1. J was trimmed by 4 bases and V by 8 bases; bases with no gene match: 6. The CDR3 is 13 residues long. Germline V gene sequence: CDR1 ENHRY, CDR2 SYGVKD. This chain's CDR3 is CAIGQGAGETQYF. The CDR3 nucleotides read TGTGCCATCGGTCAGGGGGCAGGAGAGACCCAGTACTTC.

The CDR3 loop is CASTWTTSPTDTQYF. DNA of the CDR3: TGTGCCAGCACCTGGACGACCTCCCCCACAGATACGCAGTATTTT. The rearrangement links TRBV7-8 to TRBJ2-3, with no clear D. The CDR3 consists of 15 residues. The germline CDR1 and CDR2 sequences are SGHVS and FQNEAQ. Trimming took off 7 bases at V and 2 bases at J, with 16 bases between the two ends.

The chain recombines TRBV19 with TRBJ1-1; 8 bases match TRBD1. Germline-derived CDR1 and CDR2 are LNHDA and SQIVND (reference sequence). V was clipped by 5 bases and J by 6 bases; unmatched bases: 11. The CDR3 consists of 15 residues. The CDR3 DNA reads TGTGCCAGTAGTGGAAACAGGGGGAGAGAGTCTGAAGCTTTCTTT. It encodes CASSGNRGRESEAFF. The full variable domain, in which reference TRBV19 and TRBJ1-1 provide the parts outside the CDR3, is DGGITQSPKYLFRKEGQNVTLSCEQNLNHDAMYWYRQDPGQGLRLIYYSQIVNDFQKGDIAEGYSVSREKKESFPLTVTSAQKNPTAFYLCASSGNRGRESEAFFGQGTRLTVV.

The gene calls are TRBV7-9 and TRBJ2-1; D is unclear. Trimming pared 4 bases from V and 8 bases from J, leaving 12 bases between. Per the germline V gene, CDR1 is SEHNR and CDR2 is FQNEAQ (reference sequence). CDR3 length: 13 amino acids. CDR3 region: CASSSRVVDEQFF. CDR3 nucleotides: TGTGCCAGCAGCTCCCGGGTAGTCGATGAGCAGTTCTTC.

This chain links TRBV30 with TRBJ2-5, with a weak D call TRBD2 (8 bases). The CDR3 spans 16 residues. From germline, CDR1 is GTSNPN and CDR2 SVGIG (reference sequence). V was trimmed by 0 bases and J by 5 bases, leaving 19 bases between them. The CDR3 DNA is TGTGCCTGGAGTGTACAGGGGCGGGGGGTATCGGAGACCCAGTACTTC. The encoded protein is CAWSVQGRGVSETQYF.

This clone has only one observation. The chain is built from TRBV5-1 and TRBJ2-4, with D uncertain. The V end lost 0 bases, the J end lost 5 bases, and 12 bases lay between the germline ends. Germline V gives CDR1 SGHRS, CDR2 YFSETQ. The CDR3 is 15 amino acids. The CDR3, as DNA: TGCGCCAGCAGCTTGGTTGGAAGGACCGAAAACATTCAGTACTTC. Translated: CASSLVGRTENIQYF. Filled out from reference TRBV5-1 and TRBJ2-4, the complete variable domain reads KAGVTQTPRYLIKTRGQQVTLSCSPISGHRSVSWYQQTPGQGLQFLFEYFSETQRNKGNFPGRFSGRQFSNSRSEMNVSTLELGDSALYLCASSLVGRTENIQYFGAGTRLSVL.

This clone has a handful of counts. The chain carries TRBV5-1 and TRBJ2-5; 9 nucleotides line up with TRBD1. This CDR3 region has 16 residues. Trimming at V came to 4 bases and at J to 2 bases, leaving 9 bases not matched to a gene. The germline gives CDR1 SGHRS, CDR2 YFSETQ. The CDR3 sequence is CASSITQGAKQETQYF. CDR3 DNA sequence: TGCGCCAGCAGCATCACACAGGGGGCAAAACAAGAGACCCAGTACTTC. The variable domain in full, completed from reference TRBV5-1 and TRBJ2-5, reads KAGVTQTPRYLIKTRGQQVTLSCSPISGHRSVSWYQQTPGQGLQFLFEYFSETQRNKGNFPGRFSGRQFSNSRSEMNVSTLELGDSALYLCASSITQGAKQETQYFGPGTRLLVL.

The chain couples TRBV15 to TRBJ2-1, with no clear D. Germline CDR1 and CDR2: LNHNV and YYDKDF (reference sequence). This CDR3 is 17 amino acids long. With 0 bases removed from V and 0 bases from J, the gap between germline ends came to 12 bases. The DNA of the CDR3 is TGTGCCACCAGCAGAGATGGGTTTGAGAGCTCCTACAATGAGCAGTTCTTC. It codes for CATSRDGFESSYNEQFF.

The J gene is TRBJ1-2, the V gene TRBV6-1; 7 bases map to TRBD1. The CDR3 is 15 amino acids. Trimming took 4 bases from V and 4 from J; bases not matched to a gene: 9. Germline V gene data show CDR1 as MNHNS and CDR2 as SASEGT. As DNA, the CDR3 is TGTGCCAGCAGTGGCGGACAGGTTGGGGTCTATGGCTACACCTTC. This codes for CASSGGQVGVYGYTF.

The genes are TRBV6-1 and TRBJ2-3, with a possible D match to TRBD2 (5 bases). The CDR3 is 15 amino acids. The V and J ends lost 6 bases and 4 bases respectively, with 17 bases between them. Germline CDR1 and CDR2: MNHNS and SASEGT. The CDR3 nucleotides are TGTGCCAGCAGCGAACTAGTATGGGCGTCAGATACGCAGTATTTT. Translation gives CASSELVWASDTQYF.

V usage is TRBV5-1 and J usage is TRBJ2-7; the D gene is possibly TRBD1 (5 bases). Germline assignment: CDR1 SGHRS and CDR2 YFSETQ. V was trimmed by 4 bases and J by 0 bases, leaving 11 bases between them. The CDR3 length is 14 residues. The DNA for the CDR3 is TGCGCCAGCAGCGTAATAGGGGACTCCTACGAGCAGTACTTC. This codes for CASSVIGDSYEQYF.